The 2 T cell receptor beta chains reported below all come from one sample, sequenced in a study of cytomegalovirus exposure and HLA in healthy donors. Use of 60 Vbeta and 13 Jbeta primers characterized the PCR. TCRdb's copy holds only in-frame clones and misses some; the assay was immunoSEQ multiplex PCR. This sample carries under 130,000 clones, roughly three quarters of them seen once, and the ten largest clones take about a tenth. Material: PBMCs. The receptors here all came from a woman aged 18-29 years in good health and CMV-seropositive.

V gene TRBV5-7 combines with J gene TRBJ1-1; D is possibly TRBD1 (5 bases). TRBV5-7 is filed as an ORF, its function uncertain. Trimming stripped 2 bases from V and 1 base from J, with 9 bases between. The length of the CDR3 is 14 residues. CDR3 amino acids: CASSLTGGNTEAFF. In nucleotides, the CDR3 is TGTGCCAGCAGCTTAACAGGTGGGAACACTGAAGCTTTCTTT.

The genes are TRBV7-2 and TRBJ1-2; D remains ambiguous. Germline V lookup: CDR1 SGHTA, CDR2 FQGNSA. There are 14 residues in the CDR3. V dropped 7 bases and J dropped 6 bases, with 18 bases sitting between them. In nucleotides, the CDR3 is TGTGCCAGCATCCTCACCGGAGGGAAGGATGGCTACACCTTC. Its protein is CASILTGGKDGYTF.